Shown below are 20 T cell receptor beta chains from a single sample sequenced in a study of early T cells in non-severe SARS-CoV-2 infection. TCRdb analysed the 5' RACE reads with MiXCR anew, one entry per CDR3 protein. Among tens of thousands of distinct CDR3 sequences listed, 13% were seen once. The specimen was whole blood. These receptors came from an adult who was a healthcare worker with PCR-confirmed SARS-CoV-2 infection or an uninfected control (not recorded which).

This clonotype was seen only a few times. This sequence joins TRBV28 and TRBJ1-1; the D is unclear. Germline CDR1 and CDR2: MDHEN and SYDVKM. Trimming took off 2 bases at V and 10 bases at J, with 11 bases between the two ends. This CDR3 has 12 amino acids. The CDR3 DNA sequence: TGTGCCAGCAGTTTAGTGGCCCAAGTAGCTTTCTTT. It specifies CASSLVAQVAFF.

This clonotype was found many times. This rearrangement joins TRBV7-2 to TRBJ1-2; D remains ambiguous. Trimming removed 5 bases at V and 4 bases at J, with 17 bases between. The CDR3 is 15 amino acids. Germline assignment: CDR1 SGHTA and CDR2 FQGNSA. The chain's CDR3 is CASSPPPGGPYGYTF. Written as DNA, the CDR3 is TGTGCCAGCAGCCCCCCTCCGGGAGGACCCTATGGCTACACCTTC.

The chain recombines TRBV19 with TRBJ2-7; D gene unclear. The CDR3 totals 13 residues. CDR1 and CDR2 (germline): LNHDA, SQIVND (reference sequence). V was cut by 3 bases and J by 3 bases, with 9 bases left in between. For the CDR3, the DNA is TGTGCCAGTAGTATCGCAGGAAACTACGAGCAGTACTTC. Translated: CASSIAGNYEQYF. Variable domain in full (rest from reference TRBV19 and TRBJ2-7): DGGITQSPKYLFRKEGQNVTLSCEQNLNHDAMYWYRQDPGQGLRLIYYSQIVNDFQKGDIAEGYSVSREKKESFPLTVTSAQKNPTAFYLCASSIAGNYEQYFGPGTRLTVT.

This chain joins TRBV4-1 and TRBJ2-7; 7 nucleotides align to TRBD1. Germline V lookup: CDR1 MGHRA, CDR2 YSYEKL. Trimming cost V 4 bases and J 0 bases; bases outside gene matches: 12. There are 17 residues in the CDR3. CDR3 sequence reads: CASSPMPGQRTSYEQYF. The CDR3 DNA follows: TGCGCCAGCAGCCCCATGCCGGGACAGCGGACCTCCTACGAGCAGTACTTC.

This clonotype was picked up many times. V usage is TRBV7-3 and J usage is TRBJ2-7, with no clear D. The V gene lost 1 base and the J gene lost 0 bases, with 7 bases spanning the gap. Germline CDR1 and CDR2: SGHTA and FQGTGA. The CDR3 totals 14 residues. CDR3 residues: CASSLMGSSYEQYF. In DNA form, the CDR3 reads TGTGCCAGCAGCTTAATGGGCAGCTCCTACGAGCAGTACTTC.

This clonotype was recorded a few times. This sequence joins TRBV1 and TRBJ1-1; the D call TRBD1 from the table was never checked on the DNA. TRBV1 is a pseudogene segment. The CDR3 is 14 amino acids. The CDR3: CTSSQESGDTEAFF. CDR3 in DNA: TGCACCAGCAGCCAAGAATCCGGGGACACTGAAGCTTTCTTT.

This clonotype has at least ten counts. The chain joins TRBV29-1 to TRBJ2-7; perhaps TRBD2 as D (6 bases). This CDR3 region has 11 residues. V lost 5 bases, J lost 7 bases, and 12 bases lay in between. CDR1 and CDR2 (germline): SQVTM, ANQGSEA. CDR3 region: CSVRDAGEQYF. In nucleotides, the CDR3 is TGCAGCGTTAGGGATGCGGGGGAGCAGTACTTC.

This clonotype was observed a handful of times. The genes are TRBV7-3 and TRBJ2-1, with D possibly TRBD2 on 5 matching bases. V shed 5 bases and J shed 3 bases, with 8 bases lying between them. CDR3 size: 13 residues. The germline gives CDR1 SGHTA, CDR2 FQGTGA. CDR3 region: CASSPGGYNEQFF. The DNA for the CDR3 is TGTGCCAGCAGCCCTGGAGGCTACAATGAGCAGTTCTTC.

This clonotype occurred a few times. V is TRBV7-3 and J is TRBJ2-1; D uncertain. CDR3 length: 14 residues. CDR1 is SGHTA and CDR2 is FQGTGA in the germline V gene. Trimming stripped 2 bases from V and 3 bases from J, with 8 bases between. The CDR3 region is CASSLQSGYNEQFF. DNA for the CDR3: TGTGCCAGCAGCTTACAGTCAGGCTACAATGAGCAGTTCTTC.

This clonotype was counted many times. The J gene is TRBJ2-7, the V gene TRBV7-6; D ambiguous. The germline V gene encodes CDR1 SGHVS and CDR2 FNYEAQ. Trimming removed 2 bases from V and 6 bases from J, with 11 bases in between. The CDR3 sequence is 13 residues long. CDR3 loop: CASSLRETREQYF. CDR3 in DNA: TGTGCCAGCAGCTTACGTGAAACCCGCGAGCAGTACTTC. Looking up the rest from reference TRBV7-6 and TRBJ2-7 gives the full variable domain: GAGVSQSPRYKVTKRGQDVALRCDPISGHVSLYWYRQALGQGPEFLTYFNYEAQQDKSGLPNDRFSAERPEGSISTLTIQRTEQRDSAMYRCASSLRETREQYFGPGTRLTVT.

The chain carries TRBV29-1 and TRBJ2-7, with no clear D. In germline, CDR1 is SQVTM, CDR2 ANQGSEA. V lost 7 bases to trimming and J lost 2 bases, with 12 bases between them. The CDR3 runs to 12 residues. The CDR3 loop reads CSGRTSPYEQYF. The CDR3 DNA is TGCAGCGGACGGACCTCCCCCTACGAGCAGTACTTC.

This clonotype was seen a handful of times. The CDR3 reads CASSGLAGVYNEQFF. CDR3 DNA sequence: TGTGCCAGCAGTGGATTAGCGGGGGTCTACAATGAGCAGTTCTTC. This chain links TRBV6-2 or TRBV6-3 with TRBJ2-1; 9 nucleotides match TRBD2. Germline V gene sequence: CDR1 MNHEY, CDR2 SVGEGT. The CDR3 sequence is 15 residues long. V lost 5 bases, J lost 3 bases, and 5 bases stayed unmatched.

This clonotype came up many times. The chain uses TRBV28 and TRBJ2-4; D is possibly TRBD1 (5 bases). Germline V gives CDR1 MDHEN, CDR2 SYDVKM. V was trimmed by 3 bases and J by 6 bases, leaving 27 bases between them. CDR3 length: 19 residues. CDR3 region: CASSFRGHLAVGMGNIQYF. The CDR3 DNA sequence: TGTGCCAGCAGTTTTCGCGGACACCTTGCTGTGGGGATGGGAAACATTCAGTACTTC.

At least ten counts were recorded for this clonotype. The chain couples TRBV6-2 or TRBV6-3 to TRBJ1-5, with TRBD1 as a possible D gene (5 bases). V was trimmed by 6 bases and J by 5 bases, leaving 14 bases between them. CDR1 is MNHEY, CDR2 SVGEGT, per germline. There are 14 residues in the CDR3. CDR3 residues: CASRPVRGDQPQHF. The CDR3 bases are TGTGCCAGCAGGCCCGTGAGGGGCGATCAGCCCCAGCATTTT.

This clonotype was counted many times. This rearrangement joins TRBV10-3 to TRBJ2-1, with D possibly TRBD2 on 6 matching bases. CDR3 size: 12 residues. The V end was cut by 3 bases, the J end by 10 bases, with 10 bases between. In germline, CDR1 is ENHRY, CDR2 SYGVKD. CDR3 bases: TGTGCCATCAGTGAACCCAGCGGGGAGCAGTTCTTC. It translates to CAISEPSGEQFF.

This chain uses TRBV10-2 with TRBJ2-3; D call uncertain. Trimming pared 5 bases from V and 4 bases from J, leaving 16 bases between. This CDR3 has 15 residues. Germline V gives CDR1 WSHSY, CDR2 SAAADI. In DNA, the CDR3 is TGCGCCAGCAGTAAGGACCACAATGGGGCAGATACGCAGTATTTT. Translated: CASSKDHNGADTQYF.

This clonotype was found a few times. This chain connects TRBV3-1 to TRBJ2-3; no clear D. The CDR3 covers 14 residues. Trimming took off 4 bases at V and 4 bases at J, with 12 bases between the two ends. Germline CDR1 LGHDT, CDR2 YNNKEL (reference sequence). CDR3 sequence: CASSPGFGADTQYF. As DNA, the CDR3 is TGTGCCAGCAGCCCGGGTTTTGGCGCAGATACGCAGTATTTT.

At least ten counts were recorded for this clonotype. V gene TRBV7-2 combines with J gene TRBJ2-5; no reliable D call. V was shortened by 5 bases and J by 2 bases, with 15 bases between the two germline ends. Per germline, CDR1 SGHTA and CDR2 FQGNSA. The CDR3 is made up of 15 amino acids. The CDR3, as DNA: TGTGCCAGCAGCCCTGGGCGATGGCTACAAGAGACCCAGTACTTC. As protein: CASSPGRWLQETQYF.

This clonotype was counted many times. This chain connects TRBV20-1 to TRBJ2-5; 12 bases map to TRBD1. V was clipped by 0 bases and J by 5 bases; unmatched bases: 7. The CDR3 has 16 residues. From germline, CDR1 is DFQATT and CDR2 SNEGSKA (reference sequence). The CDR3 DNA reads TGCAGTGCTAGAGATCGGGACAGGGGGCGACGGGAGACCCAGTACTTC. Protein sequence: CSARDRDRGRRETQYF.

This chain connects TRBV6-1 to TRBJ1-2; D not certain. The germline V and J ends were trimmed by 2 bases and 10 bases, with 5 bases remaining between them. Looked up from germline, CDR1 is MNHNS and CDR2 is SASEGT. The CDR3 totals 10 residues. CDR3 bases: TGTGCCAGCAGTGAAATAGTCTACACCTTC. Its protein product is CASSEIVYTF.